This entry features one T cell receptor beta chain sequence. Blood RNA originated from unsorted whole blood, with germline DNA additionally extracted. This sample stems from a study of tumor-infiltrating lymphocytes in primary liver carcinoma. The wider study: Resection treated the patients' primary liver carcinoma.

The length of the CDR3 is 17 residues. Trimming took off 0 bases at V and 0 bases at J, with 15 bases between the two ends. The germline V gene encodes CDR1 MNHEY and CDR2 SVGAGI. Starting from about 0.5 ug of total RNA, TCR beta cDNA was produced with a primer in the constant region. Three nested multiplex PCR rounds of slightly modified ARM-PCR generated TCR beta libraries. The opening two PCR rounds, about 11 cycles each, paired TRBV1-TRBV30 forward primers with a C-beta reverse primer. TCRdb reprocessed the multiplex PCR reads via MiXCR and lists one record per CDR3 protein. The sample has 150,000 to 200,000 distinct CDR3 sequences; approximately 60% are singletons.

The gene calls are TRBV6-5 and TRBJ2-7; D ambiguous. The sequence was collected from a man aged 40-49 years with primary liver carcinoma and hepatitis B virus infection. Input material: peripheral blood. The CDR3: CASSYSGGEGLSYEQYF. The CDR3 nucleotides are TGTGCCAGCAGTTACTCGGGCGGCGAAGGGCTCTCCTACGAGCAGTACTTC.